One sample yielded the 25 T cell receptor beta chains listed below, sequenced in a study of blood T cell repertoires in COVID-19. Sequenced by immunoSEQ multiplex PCR; TCRdb stores in-frame clones only, minus some. Of about 63,000 clones listed, 90% to 95% are singletons. The sequenced material came from peripheral blood. The receptor source for this set is a man in his fifties or sixties with active COVID-19.

The chain couples TRBV6-1 to TRBJ2-3; 10 bases align to TRBD1. Germline V gives CDR1 MNHNS, CDR2 SASEGT. J lost 4 bases, V lost 4 bases, and 8 bases had no gene match. CDR3 size: 16 residues. CDR3 sequence (DNA): TGTGCCAGCAGTGCCTGGGACAGGGGTATTTCAGATACGCAGTATTTT. Amino acid sequence: CASSAWDRGISDTQYF.

The V call is TRBV29-1, the J call TRBJ2-4, with D possibly being TRBD2 (6 bases). Trimming removed 2 bases at V and 9 bases at J, with 14 bases between. The germline V gene encodes CDR1 SQVTM and CDR2 ANQGSEA. The CDR3 has 13 residues. The CDR3: CSVELAGSFIQYF. CDR3 coding DNA: TGCAGCGTTGAATTGGCGGGGAGCTTCATTCAGTACTTC.

The chain carries TRBV28 and TRBJ2-7; TRBD1 matches 11 bases. The trim removed 6 bases at V and 5 bases at J, leaving 9 bases unmatched. The germline CDR1 and CDR2 sequences are MDHEN and SYDVKM. CDR3 length: 15 amino acids. The CDR3 DNA sequence: TGTGCCAGCAGAGGGGAGGACAGGGGGCTCCACGAGCAGTACTTC. This codes for CASRGEDRGLHEQYF.

This clone was found once. The rearrangement uses TRBV5-1 and TRBJ2-5; no clear D. V gave up 2 bases and J gave up 2 bases, with 7 bases separating them. The germline V gene encodes CDR1 SGHRS and CDR2 YFSETQ. CDR3 length: 13 residues. In nucleotides, the CDR3 is TGCGCCAGCAGCTTTGGCCATCAAGAGACCCAGTACTTC. As protein: CASSFGHQETQYF.

V usage is TRBV7-8 and J usage is TRBJ1-3; D is possibly TRBD1 (5 bases). Germline V lookup: CDR1 SGHVS, CDR2 FQNEAQ. The CDR3 consists of 17 residues. V was clipped by 0 bases and J by 3 bases, with 15 bases between them. CDR3: CASSLALFRGGGNTIYF. The CDR3 DNA reads as TGTGCCAGCAGCTTAGCGCTGTTTAGGGGAGGTGGAAACACCATATATTTT.

This clone was found once. The chain combines TRBV3-1 (or the pseudogene TRBV3-2) with TRBJ1-5; possibly TRBD1 for D (5 bases). The germline gives CDR1 LGHDT, CDR2 YNNKEL (reference sequence). V was trimmed by 3 bases and J by 2 bases, leaving 14 bases between them. The CDR3 is 16 amino acids. The CDR3 DNA follows: TGTGCCAGCAGCCATGGCGTCAGGGAAGGCAATCAGCCCCAGCATTTT. This codes for CASSHGVREGNQPQHF.

J is TRBJ1-1 and V is TRBV19, with 11 bases aligning to TRBD1. The CDR3 length is 14 residues. CDR1 is LNHDA, CDR2 SQIVND, per germline (reference sequence). Losses at the gene ends were 5 bases for V and 4 bases for J; bases not matched to a gene: 3. This CDR3 is CASSLGTGGTEAFF. The CDR3 coding sequence is TGTGCCAGTAGTCTCGGGACAGGGGGCACTGAAGCTTTCTTT.

The chain has TRBV6-6 and TRBJ1-6, with unresolved D. The germline CDR1 and CDR2 sequences are MNHNY and SVGAGI (reference sequence). The CDR3 spans 16 residues. V was pared by 2 bases and J by 2 bases, with 10 bases between. DNA for the CDR3: TGTGCCAGCAGTTACACTTCCGGGACCTATAATTCACCCCTCCACTTT. This encodes CASSYTSGTYNSPLHF.

The chain links TRBV6-8 to TRBJ2-7; D remains unclear. The CDR3 totals 12 residues. Looked up from germline, CDR1 is MNHGY and CDR2 is SAAAGT. Trimming cost V 8 bases and J 3 bases, with 11 bases left between them. CDR3 coding DNA: TGTGCCAGCCCTCCAGAATACTACGAGCAGTACTTC. As protein: CASPPEYYEQYF.

As regards this clone: Other DNA variants within this sample encode the same CDR3. V gene TRBV9 combines with J gene TRBJ2-2; D is uncertain. Trimming took off 3 bases at V and 1 base at J, with 4 bases between the two ends. Germline V gene lookup returns CDR1 SGDLS and CDR2 YYNGEE. The CDR3 sequence is 13 residues long. The CDR3 region is CASSAMNTGELFF. CDR3 bases: TGTGCCAGCAGCGCAATGAACACCGGGGAGCTGTTTTTT.

The V and J genes are TRBV19 and TRBJ2-7; 8 bases align to TRBD1. V shed 6 bases and J 6 bases; nucleotides not matched to a gene: 13. CDR3 length: 15 residues. CDR1 is LNHDA and CDR2 is SQIVND in the germline V gene (reference sequence). As DNA, the CDR3 is TGTGCCAGTAGCATCTACACCCAGGGGGCCGGCGAGCAGTACTTC. This translates into CASSIYTQGAGEQYF.

The chain uses TRBV11-2 and TRBJ1-2; a weak D match, TRBD1 (6 bases). This CDR3 has 14 amino acids. The germline CDR1 and CDR2 sequences are SGHAT and FQNNGV. V was shortened by 4 bases and J by 4 bases, with 13 bases between the two germline ends. The CDR3 loop is CASSSNRVRYGYTF. CDR3 in DNA: TGTGCCAGCAGCTCAAACAGGGTCCGCTATGGCTACACCTTC.

This chain connects TRBV4-3 to TRBJ2-3, with 7 bases lining up with TRBD1. CDR3 length equals 16 residues. V lost 0 bases and J lost 5; bases outside the gene matches: 8. Germline values: CDR1 LGHNA, CDR2 YSLEER. CDR3 loop: CASSQEIPPGGDTQYF. In DNA, the CDR3 is TGCGCCAGCAGCCAAGAAATACCTCCAGGGGGAGATACGCAGTATTTT.

The gene calls are TRBV7-6 and TRBJ2-5; tentative D call: TRBD1 (5 bases). The V and J ends lost 1 base and 3 bases respectively, with 12 bases between them. CDR3 length: 15 residues. In germline, CDR1 is SGHVS, CDR2 FNYEAQ. The CDR3 loop is CASSLGTRHEETQYF. In DNA, the CDR3 is TGTGCCAGCAGCTTAGGGACAAGACACGAAGAGACCCAGTACTTC.

This chain uses TRBV6-2 or TRBV6-3 with TRBJ2-1; a possible D gene is TRBD1 (6 bases). CDR1 and CDR2 from the germline V gene are MNHEY and SVGEGT. Trimming cost V 5 bases and J 5 bases, with 22 bases left between them. This CDR3 has 17 residues. CDR3 in amino acids: CASSPHPQGISNNEQFF. In nucleotides, the CDR3 is TGTGCCAGCAGTCCCCACCCCCAGGGGATTAGTAACAATGAGCAGTTCTTC.

The chain employs TRBV11-3 and TRBJ1-4; no definite D call. There are 12 residues in the CDR3. CDR1 and CDR2 from the germline V gene are SGHNT and YENEEA. V was cut by 0 bases and J by 11 bases, with 7 bases left in between. The CDR3, as DNA: TGTGCCAGCAGCTTAGATCGCCGGAAACTGTTTTTT. Its protein product is CASSLDRRKLFF.

The chain combines TRBV5-1 with TRBJ2-1; 14 bases map to TRBD2. The CDR3 extends over 17 amino acids. The trim removed 4 bases at V and 9 bases at J, leaving 12 bases unmatched. The germline V gene has CDR1 SGHRS and CDR2 YFSETQ. CDR3 sequence (DNA): TGCGCCAGCAGCGGAGCCGGGACTAGCGGGAGTTTGGGTGAGCAGTTCTTC. Residues: CASSGAGTSGSLGEQFF.

V and J are TRBV5-1 and TRBJ2-7; TRBD1 is a possible D gene (6 bases). The germline V gene has CDR1 SGHRS and CDR2 YFSETQ. The length of the CDR3 is 14 residues. Between the trimmed V and J ends, which lost 4 bases and 1 base, there was a span of 12 bases. CDR3 sequence: CASSLRQVSYEQYF. DNA of the CDR3: TGCGCCAGCAGCCTAAGACAGGTTTCCTACGAGCAGTACTTC.

The chain is built from TRBV5-1 and TRBJ2-1, with 10 bases fitting TRBD2. V shed 4 bases and J 8 bases; nucleotides not matched to a gene: 9. Germline loops: CDR1 SGHRS, CDR2 YFSETQ. CDR3 length equals 15 residues. As DNA, the CDR3 is TGCGCCAGCAGCGTCACTAGCGGGAATCTGTATGAGCAGTTCTTC. It codes for CASSVTSGNLYEQFF.

The CDR3 sequence: CAMMDRPNYGYTF. DNA of the CDR3: TGTGCCATGATGGACAGGCCTAACTATGGCTACACCTTC. V usage is TRBV10-3 and J usage is TRBJ1-2; 7 positions agree with TRBD1. Germline CDR1 ENHRY, CDR2 SYGVKD. Losses at the gene ends were 9 bases for V and 0 bases for J; bases not matched to a gene: 4. This CDR3 is 13 amino acids long.

The chain couples TRBV11-3 to TRBJ1-1; 12 bases are shared with TRBD1. Germline loops: CDR1 SGHNT, CDR2 YENEEA. The CDR3 runs to 19 residues. V was clipped by 5 bases and J by 0 bases; unmatched bases: 13. Here the CDR3 reads CASSRGGWDRGPVNTEAFF. The DNA for the CDR3 is TGTGCCAGCAGCCGAGGGGGTTGGGACAGGGGGCCGGTGAACACTGAAGCTTTCTTT. Variable domain in full (rest from reference TRBV11-3 and TRBJ1-1): EAGVVQSPRYKIIEKKQPVAFWCNPISGHNTLYWYLQNLGQGPELLIRYENEEAVDDSQLPKDRFSAERLKGVDSTLKIQPAELGDSAVYLCASSRGGWDRGPVNTEAFFGQGTRLTVV.

CDR3 nucleotide sequence: TGTGCCAGCAGCTTATCCGGGACAGGGATAGATACGCAGTATTTT. Protein product: CASSLSGTGIDTQYF. The rearrangement uses TRBV11-2 and TRBJ2-3, with 9 bases lining up with TRBD1. Losses at the gene ends were 2 bases for V and 5 bases for J; bases not matched to a gene: 5. CDR3 length equals 15 residues. Germline V gene lookup returns CDR1 SGHAT and CDR2 FQNNGV.

V usage is TRBV19 and J usage is TRBJ2-7; D remains unclear. Germline V CDR1 and CDR2: LNHDA, SQIVND (reference sequence). Deletions cut 6 bases from V and 3 bases from J, with 12 bases between. The CDR3 sequence is 13 residues long. The CDR3 nucleotides are TGTGCCAGTAGCAGTCGCTCACGCTACGAGCAGTACTTC. Its protein is CASSSRSRYEQYF.

This chain connects TRBV18 to TRBJ2-2, with 14 bases identical to TRBD2. V was pared by 0 bases and J by 3 bases, with 0 bases of the junction left unmatched. The germline V gene has CDR1 KGHSH and CDR2 LQKENI. The CDR3 spans 17 residues. Written as DNA, the CDR3 is TGTGCCAGCTCACCACCGGGACTAGCGGGGGACACCGGGGAGCTGTTTTTT. It codes for CASSPPGLAGDTGELFF.

The chain has TRBV2 and TRBJ1-5, with 9 bases fitting TRBD1. The CDR3 covers 16 residues. CDR1 is SNHLY, CDR2 FYNNEI, per germline. J was trimmed by 2 bases and V by 5 bases; bases with no gene match: 7. CDR3 in amino acids: CASSYRTGVRNQPQHF. CDR3 nucleotides: TGTGCCAGCAGTTACAGGACAGGGGTACGCAATCAGCCCCAGCATTTT.